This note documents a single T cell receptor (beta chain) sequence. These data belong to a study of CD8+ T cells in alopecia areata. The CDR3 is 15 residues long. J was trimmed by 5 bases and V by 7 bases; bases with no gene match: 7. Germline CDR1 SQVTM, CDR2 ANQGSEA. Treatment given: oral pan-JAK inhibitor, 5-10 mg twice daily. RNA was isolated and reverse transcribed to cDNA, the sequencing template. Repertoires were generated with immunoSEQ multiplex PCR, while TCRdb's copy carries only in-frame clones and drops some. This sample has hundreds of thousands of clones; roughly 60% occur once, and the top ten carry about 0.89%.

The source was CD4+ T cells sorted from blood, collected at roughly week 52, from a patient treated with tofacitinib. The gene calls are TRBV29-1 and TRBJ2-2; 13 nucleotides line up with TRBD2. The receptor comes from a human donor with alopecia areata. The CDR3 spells CSAGTSGVETGELFF. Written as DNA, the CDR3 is TGCAGCGCTGGGACTAGCGGGGTGGAAACCGGGGAGCTGTTTTTT.